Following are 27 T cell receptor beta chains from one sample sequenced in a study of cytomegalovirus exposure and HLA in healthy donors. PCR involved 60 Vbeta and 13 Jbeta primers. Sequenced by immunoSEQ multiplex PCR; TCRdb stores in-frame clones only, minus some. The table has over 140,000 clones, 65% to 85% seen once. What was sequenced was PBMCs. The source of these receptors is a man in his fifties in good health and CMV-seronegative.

CDR3 in DNA: TGCGCCAGCAGCCAAGGAACTAGAGGCAATGAGCAGTTCTTC. Protein: CASSQGTRGNEQFF. The chain recombines TRBV4-1 with TRBJ2-1; maybe TRBD2 (5 bases). V was shortened by 1 base and J by 6 bases, with 10 bases between the two germline ends. There are 14 residues in the CDR3. Germline CDR1 reads MGHRA; CDR2 reads YSYEKL.

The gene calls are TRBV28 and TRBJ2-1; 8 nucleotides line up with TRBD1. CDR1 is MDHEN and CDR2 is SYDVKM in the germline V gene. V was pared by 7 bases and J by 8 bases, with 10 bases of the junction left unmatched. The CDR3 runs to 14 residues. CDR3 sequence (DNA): TGTGCCAGCATGCCAGGGGGCACTCTGGATGAGCAGTTCTTC. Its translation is CASMPGGTLDEQFF.

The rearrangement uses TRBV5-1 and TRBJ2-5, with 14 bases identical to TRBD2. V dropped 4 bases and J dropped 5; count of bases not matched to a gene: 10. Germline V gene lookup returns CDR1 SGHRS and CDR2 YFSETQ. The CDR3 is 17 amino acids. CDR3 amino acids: CASSPQTSGGAGETQYF. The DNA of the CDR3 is TGCGCCAGCAGCCCCCAGACTAGCGGGGGGGCCGGGGAGACCCAGTACTTC. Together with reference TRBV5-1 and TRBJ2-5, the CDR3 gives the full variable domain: KAGVTQTPRYLIKTRGQQVTLSCSPISGHRSVSWYQQTPGQGLQFLFEYFSETQRNKGNFPGRFSGRQFSNSRSEMNVSTLELGDSALYLCASSPQTSGGAGETQYFGPGTRLLVL.

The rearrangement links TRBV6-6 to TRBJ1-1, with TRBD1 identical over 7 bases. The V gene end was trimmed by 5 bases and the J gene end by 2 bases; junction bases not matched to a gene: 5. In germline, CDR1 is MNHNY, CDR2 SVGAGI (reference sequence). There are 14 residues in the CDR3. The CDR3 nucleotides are TGTGCCAGCAGTGGTCGGACAGGCAACACTGAAGCTTTCTTT. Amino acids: CASSGRTGNTEAFF.

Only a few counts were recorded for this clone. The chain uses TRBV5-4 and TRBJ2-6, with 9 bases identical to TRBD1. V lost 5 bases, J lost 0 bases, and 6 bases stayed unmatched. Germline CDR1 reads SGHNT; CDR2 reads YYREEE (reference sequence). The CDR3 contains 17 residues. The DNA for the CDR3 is TGTGCCAGCAGTCCGGGACAGGGACGCTCTGGGGCCAACGTCCTGACTTTC. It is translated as CASSPGQGRSGANVLTF.

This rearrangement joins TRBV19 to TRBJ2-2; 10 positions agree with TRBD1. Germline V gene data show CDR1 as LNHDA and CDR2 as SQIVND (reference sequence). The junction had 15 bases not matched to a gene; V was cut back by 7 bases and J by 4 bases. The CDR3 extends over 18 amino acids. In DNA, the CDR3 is TGTGCCAGTACTACCCCTCTCGACAGGGGGCGGGCCACCGGGGAGCTGTTTTTT. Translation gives CASTTPLDRGRATGELFF.

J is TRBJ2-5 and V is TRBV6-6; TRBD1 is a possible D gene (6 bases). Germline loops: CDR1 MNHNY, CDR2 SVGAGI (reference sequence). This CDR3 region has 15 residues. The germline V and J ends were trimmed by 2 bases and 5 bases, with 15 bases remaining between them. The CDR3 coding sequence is TGTGCCAGCAGTTACGCACAGGGTTTACGGGAGACCCAGTACTTC. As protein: CASSYAQGLRETQYF.

In DNA form, the CDR3 reads TGTGCCAGCAGCCTTGGAGGGGCTCGGCAGCCCCAGCATTTT. Translation: CASSLGGARQPQHF. The chain links TRBV7-9 to TRBJ1-5; weak D call: TRBD1 (5 bases). The CDR3 has 14 residues. The V end lost 5 bases, the J end lost 7 bases, and 15 bases lay between the germline ends. CDR1 and CDR2 from the germline V gene are SEHNR and FQNEAQ (reference sequence).

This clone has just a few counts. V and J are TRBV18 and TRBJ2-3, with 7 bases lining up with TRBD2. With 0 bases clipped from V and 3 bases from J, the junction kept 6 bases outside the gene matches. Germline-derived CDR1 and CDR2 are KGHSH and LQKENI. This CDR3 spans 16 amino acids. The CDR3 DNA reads TGTGCCAGCTCACCACCGGGCGGGAGCAGGACAGATACGCAGTATTTT. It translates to CASSPPGGSRTDTQYF.

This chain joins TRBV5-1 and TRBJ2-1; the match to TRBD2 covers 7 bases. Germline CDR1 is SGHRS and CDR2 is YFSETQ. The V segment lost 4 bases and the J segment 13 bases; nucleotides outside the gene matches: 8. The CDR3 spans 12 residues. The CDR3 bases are TGCGCCAGCAGCCCGGCGGGGGAGACACAGTTCTTC. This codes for CASSPAGETQFF.

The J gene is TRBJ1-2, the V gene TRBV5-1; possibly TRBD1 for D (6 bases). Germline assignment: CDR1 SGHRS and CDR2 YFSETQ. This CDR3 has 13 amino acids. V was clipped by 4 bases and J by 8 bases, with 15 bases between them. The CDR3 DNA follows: TGCGCCAGCAGCGAGGACAGAGATCGGGGCTACACCTTC. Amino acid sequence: CASSEDRDRGYTF.

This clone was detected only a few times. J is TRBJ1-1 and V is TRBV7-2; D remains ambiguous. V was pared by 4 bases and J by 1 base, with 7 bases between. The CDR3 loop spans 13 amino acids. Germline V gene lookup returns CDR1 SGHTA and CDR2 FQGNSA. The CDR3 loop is CASSYDSNTEAFF. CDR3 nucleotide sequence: TGTGCCAGCAGCTACGACTCGAACACTGAAGCTTTCTTT.

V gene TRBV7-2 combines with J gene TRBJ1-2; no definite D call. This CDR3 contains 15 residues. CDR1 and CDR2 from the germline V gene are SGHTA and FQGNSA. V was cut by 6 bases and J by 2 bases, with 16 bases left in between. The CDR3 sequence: CASSFPRSGNYGYTF. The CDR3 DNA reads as TGTGCCAGCAGTTTCCCCAGATCGGGGAACTATGGCTACACCTTC.

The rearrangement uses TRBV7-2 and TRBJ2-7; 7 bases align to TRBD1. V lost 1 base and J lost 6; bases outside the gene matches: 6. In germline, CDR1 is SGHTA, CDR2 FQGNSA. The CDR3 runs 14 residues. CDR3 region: CASSLGGRGIEQYF. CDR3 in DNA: TGTGCCAGCAGCTTAGGTGGCAGGGGGATCGAGCAGTACTTC.

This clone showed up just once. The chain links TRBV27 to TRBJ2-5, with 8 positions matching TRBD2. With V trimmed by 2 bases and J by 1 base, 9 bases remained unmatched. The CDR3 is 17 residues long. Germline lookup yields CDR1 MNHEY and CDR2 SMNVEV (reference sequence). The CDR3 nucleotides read TGTGCCAGCAGTTTAGCTGGAGCGGGGGTATCCCAAGAGACCCAGTACTTC. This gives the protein CASSLAGAGVSQETQYF.

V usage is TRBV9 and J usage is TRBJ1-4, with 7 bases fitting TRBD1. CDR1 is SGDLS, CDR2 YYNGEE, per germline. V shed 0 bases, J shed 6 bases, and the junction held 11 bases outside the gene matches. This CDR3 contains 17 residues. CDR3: CASSVALGTAGDEKLFF. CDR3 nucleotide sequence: TGTGCCAGCAGCGTAGCCCTCGGGACAGCGGGGGATGAAAAACTGTTTTTT.

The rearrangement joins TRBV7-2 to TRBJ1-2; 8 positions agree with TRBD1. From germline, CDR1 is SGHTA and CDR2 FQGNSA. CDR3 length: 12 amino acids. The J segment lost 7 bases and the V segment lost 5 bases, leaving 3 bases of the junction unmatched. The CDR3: CASSPGGCGYTF. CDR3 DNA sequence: TGTGCCAGCAGCCCAGGGGGCTGTGGCTACACCTTC.

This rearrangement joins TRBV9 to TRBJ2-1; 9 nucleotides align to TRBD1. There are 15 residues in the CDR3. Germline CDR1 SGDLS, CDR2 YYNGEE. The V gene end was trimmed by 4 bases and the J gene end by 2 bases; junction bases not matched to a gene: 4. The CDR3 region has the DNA TGTGCCAGCAGCTCGAGACAGGGGGCCTACAATGAGCAGTTCTTC. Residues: CASSSRQGAYNEQFF.

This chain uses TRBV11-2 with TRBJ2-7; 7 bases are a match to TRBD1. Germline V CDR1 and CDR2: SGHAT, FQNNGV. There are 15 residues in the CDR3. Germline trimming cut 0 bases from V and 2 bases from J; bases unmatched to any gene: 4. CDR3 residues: CASSLEPDRPYEQYF. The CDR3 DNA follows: TGTGCCAGCAGCTTAGAGCCGGACAGGCCCTACGAGCAGTACTTC.

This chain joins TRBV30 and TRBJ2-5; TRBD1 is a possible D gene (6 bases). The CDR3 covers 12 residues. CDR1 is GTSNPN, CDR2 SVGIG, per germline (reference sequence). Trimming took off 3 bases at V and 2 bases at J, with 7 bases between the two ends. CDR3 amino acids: CAWSTGQETQYF. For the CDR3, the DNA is TGTGCCTGGAGCACAGGGCAAGAGACCCAGTACTTC. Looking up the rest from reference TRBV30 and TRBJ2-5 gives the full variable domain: SQTIHQWPATLVQPVGSPLSLECTVEGTSNPNLYWYRQAAGRGLQLLFYSVGIGQISSEVPQNLSASRPQDRQFILSSKKLLLSDSGFYLCAWSTGQETQYFGPGTRLLVL.

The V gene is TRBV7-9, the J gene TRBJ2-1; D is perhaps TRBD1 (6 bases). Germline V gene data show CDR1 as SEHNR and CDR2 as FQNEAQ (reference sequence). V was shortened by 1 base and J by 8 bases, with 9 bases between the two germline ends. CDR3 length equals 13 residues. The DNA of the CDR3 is TGTGCCAGCAGCTTAGAACAGGGCCATGAGCAGTTCTTC. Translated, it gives CASSLEQGHEQFF.

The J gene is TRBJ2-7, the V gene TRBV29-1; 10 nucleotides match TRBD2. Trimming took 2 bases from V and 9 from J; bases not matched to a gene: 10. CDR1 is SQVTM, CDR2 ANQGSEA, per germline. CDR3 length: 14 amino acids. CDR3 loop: CSVENTGSGRGQYF. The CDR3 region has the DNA TGCAGCGTTGAAAATACGGGGAGCGGGAGGGGGCAGTACTTC.

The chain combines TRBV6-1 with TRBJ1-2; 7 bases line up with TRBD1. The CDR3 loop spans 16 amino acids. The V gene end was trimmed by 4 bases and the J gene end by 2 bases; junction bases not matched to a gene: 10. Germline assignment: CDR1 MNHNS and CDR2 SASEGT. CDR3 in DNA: TGTGCCAGCAGTGGGCGACAGGGACGGGGAAACTATGGCTACACCTTC. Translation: CASSGRQGRGNYGYTF.

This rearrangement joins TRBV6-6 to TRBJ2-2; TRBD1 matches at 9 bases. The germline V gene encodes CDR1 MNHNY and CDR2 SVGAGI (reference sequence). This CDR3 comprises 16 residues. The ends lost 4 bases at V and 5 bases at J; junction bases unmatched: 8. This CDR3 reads CASSSGTGMWTGELFF. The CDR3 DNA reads TGTGCCAGCAGTTCCGGGACAGGGATGTGGACCGGGGAGCTGTTTTTT.

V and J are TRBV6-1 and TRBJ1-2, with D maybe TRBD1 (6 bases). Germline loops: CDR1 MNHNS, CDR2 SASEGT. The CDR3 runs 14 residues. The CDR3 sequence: CGLAGENGDYGYTF. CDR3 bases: TGTGGGCTTGCAGGGGAGAACGGGGACTATGGCTACACCTTC.

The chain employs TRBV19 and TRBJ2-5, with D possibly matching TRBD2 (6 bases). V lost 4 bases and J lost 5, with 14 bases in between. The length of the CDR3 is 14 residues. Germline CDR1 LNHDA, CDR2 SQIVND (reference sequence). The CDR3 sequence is CASSTGLSAETQYF. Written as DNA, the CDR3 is TGTGCCAGTAGTACTGGACTATCGGCGGAGACCCAGTACTTC.

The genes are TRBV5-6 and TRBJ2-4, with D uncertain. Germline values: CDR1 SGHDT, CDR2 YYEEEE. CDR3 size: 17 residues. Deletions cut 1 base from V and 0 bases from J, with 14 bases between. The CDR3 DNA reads TGTGCCAGCAGCTTGTGGGCCGTCCTCCTAGCCAAAAACATTCAGTACTTC. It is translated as CASSLWAVLLAKNIQYF.